The TCR beta chain under discussion was sequenced for a study of T cell responses to AZD1222 COVID-19 vaccine. Study-level information: Doses given second, at about 4 or about 12 weeks, were pooled. Study-wide points: A mostly white British donor set with more females was recruited, and clonal diversity was possibly underestimated. Baseline antibody screening turned up just six seropositive AZD1222 recipients. Two AZD1222 doses significantly raised spike-specific TCR breadth and depth over controls.

As regards this clone: Antigen specificity is unknown.

Profiled with immunoSEQ multiplex PCR; TCRdb holds only in-frame clones, not every one. The repertoire includes 100,000 to 120,000 clones, about 87% of them detected once, and 1.6% sits in the top ten. Trimming removed 7 bases at V and 4 bases at J, with 13 bases between. Germline CDR1 MNHEY, CDR2 SVGAGI. CDR3 length: 13 residues. The chain employs TRBV6-5 and TRBJ1-2; TRBD1 might be the D (5 bases). The sample was peripheral blood, taken on day 0 of AZD1222 vaccination. The origin of this receptor is an adult in good health. This CDR3 reads CASTPPGSYGYTF. CDR3 in DNA: TGTGCCAGCACCCCGCCAGGGAGCTATGGCTACACCTTC.